This T cell receptor (beta chain) was captured by sequencing in a study of early T cells in non-severe SARS-CoV-2 infection. Study details: The study sequenced bulk RNA from unsorted whole blood, with chains unpaired. Overall study results and limits: VDJdb-based annotation leaned toward anti-spike CD8 responses and missed private and CD4 specificities.

V was trimmed by 2 bases and J by 2 bases, leaving 15 bases between them. This CDR3 has 15 residues. CDR1 SQVTM and CDR2 ANQGSEA come from the germline V gene. This clonotype was picked up many times. The antigen remains unidentified. The protocol attached unique molecular identifiers to individual cDNA molecules. TCRdb re-derived calls from the 5' RACE reads in MiXCR, one entry per CDR3 protein. The table records more than 80,000 distinct CDR3 sequences, roughly 15% of them present only once. The TCR originated in an adult who was a healthcare worker with PCR-confirmed SARS-CoV-2 infection or an uninfected control (not recorded which). The chain recombines TRBV29-1 with TRBJ1-1, with a tentative D call TRBD1 (6 bases). The sample was whole blood. CDR3 protein: CSVEKEARGNTEAFF. The CDR3 DNA is TGCAGCGTTGAAAAGGAGGCCAGGGGCAACACTGAAGCTTTCTTT.